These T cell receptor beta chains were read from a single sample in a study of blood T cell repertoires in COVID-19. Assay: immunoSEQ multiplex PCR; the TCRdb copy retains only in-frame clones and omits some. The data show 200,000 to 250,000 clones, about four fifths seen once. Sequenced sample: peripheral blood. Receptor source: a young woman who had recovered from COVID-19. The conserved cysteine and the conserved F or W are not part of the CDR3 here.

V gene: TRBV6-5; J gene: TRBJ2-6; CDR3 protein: ATLTVTSGANVLT
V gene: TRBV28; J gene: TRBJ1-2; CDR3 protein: ASSLPDRGVYGYT
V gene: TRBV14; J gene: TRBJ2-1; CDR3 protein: ASSRGQGREQF
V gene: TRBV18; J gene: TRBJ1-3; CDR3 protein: ASSPLELSGNTTY
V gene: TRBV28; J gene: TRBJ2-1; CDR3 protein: ASSSIGQGPYNEQF
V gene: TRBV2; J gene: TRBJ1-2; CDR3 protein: ASSESRPYGYT
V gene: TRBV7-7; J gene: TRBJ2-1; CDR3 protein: ASSLGLAEDEQF
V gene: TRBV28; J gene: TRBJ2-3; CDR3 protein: ASSFLSGTDTQY
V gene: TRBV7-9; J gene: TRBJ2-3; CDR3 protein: ASSQGRTQY
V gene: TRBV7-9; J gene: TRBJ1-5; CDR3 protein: ASSSNRDRQPQH
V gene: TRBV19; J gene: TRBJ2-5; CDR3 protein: ASRFVSSGSVGLQETQY
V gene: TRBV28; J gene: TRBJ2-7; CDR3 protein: ASSLFGGKDEQY
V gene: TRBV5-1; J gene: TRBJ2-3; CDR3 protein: ASSLDRGTDTQY
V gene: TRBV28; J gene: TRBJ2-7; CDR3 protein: ASSLAGVPYEQY
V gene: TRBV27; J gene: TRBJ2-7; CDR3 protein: ASRRTGEVSYEQY
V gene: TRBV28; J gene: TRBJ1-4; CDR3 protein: ASSLSGGFNEKLF
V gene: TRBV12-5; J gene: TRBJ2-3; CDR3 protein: ASGTSAGGTDTQY
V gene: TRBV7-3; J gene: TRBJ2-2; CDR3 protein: ASSYVISGGTGELF
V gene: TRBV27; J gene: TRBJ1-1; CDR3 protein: ASAGRTEAF
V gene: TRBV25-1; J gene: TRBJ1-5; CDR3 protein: ASSVGRGNQPQH
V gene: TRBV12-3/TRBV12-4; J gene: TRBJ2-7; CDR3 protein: ASSFNGVEQY
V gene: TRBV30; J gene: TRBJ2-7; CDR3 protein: AWEPGQGISEQY
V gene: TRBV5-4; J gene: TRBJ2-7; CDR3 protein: ASSRRTSGRNNYEQY
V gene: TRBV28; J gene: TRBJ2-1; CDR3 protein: ASSLTSGSYNEQF
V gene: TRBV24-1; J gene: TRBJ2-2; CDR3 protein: ATRNGRSNTGELF
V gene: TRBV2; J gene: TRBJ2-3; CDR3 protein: ASGVTVTDTQY
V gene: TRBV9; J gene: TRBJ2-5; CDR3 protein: ASSESTGSETQY
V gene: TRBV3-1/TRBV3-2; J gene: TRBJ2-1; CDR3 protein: ASTATTSGYNEQF
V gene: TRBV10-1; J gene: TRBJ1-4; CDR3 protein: ASSADGNEKLF
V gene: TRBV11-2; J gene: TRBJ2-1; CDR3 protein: ASSLTGSNEQF
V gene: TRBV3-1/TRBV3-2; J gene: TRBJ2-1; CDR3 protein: ASSQYTSGSFSYNEQF
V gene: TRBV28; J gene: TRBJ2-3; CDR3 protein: ASISRDTQY
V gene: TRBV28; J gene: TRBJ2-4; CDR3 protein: ASRTGGVRDIQY
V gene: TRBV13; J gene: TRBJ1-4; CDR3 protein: ASSPRGWNEKLF
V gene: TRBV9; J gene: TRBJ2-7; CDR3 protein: ASSPQLAGGLGEVYEQY
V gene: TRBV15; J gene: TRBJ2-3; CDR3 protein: ATSRDTSAGGPDTQY
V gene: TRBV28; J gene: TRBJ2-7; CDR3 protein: ASSRPGDPYEQY
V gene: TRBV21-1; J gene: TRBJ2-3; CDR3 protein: ASSKRPLAGGELRTDTQY
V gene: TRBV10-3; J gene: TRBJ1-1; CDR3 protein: AISRTGDTEAF
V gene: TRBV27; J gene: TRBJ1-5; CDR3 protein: ASSPPGGGAQPQH